Sequencing of this TCR beta chain was carried out in a study of cytomegalovirus exposure and HLA in healthy donors. Primers: 60 Vbeta forward and 13 Jbeta reverse. Sequencing was performed with immunoSEQ multiplex PCR; in TCRdb, only in-frame clones are kept and a portion is missing. The sample lists approximately 150,000 clones; roughly 79% were seen once. Germline CDR1 WSHSY, CDR2 SAAADI. The CDR3 has 13 amino acids. Trimming took 5 bases from V and 2 from J, leaving 9 bases between them. There are a few counts of this clone. The sample comprised PBMCs. The rearrangement uses TRBV10-2 and TRBJ1-1; no definite D call. The source is a woman between 18 and 30 years old in good health and CMV-seropositive. This CDR3 is CASSISGNTEAFF. In DNA, the CDR3 is TGCGCCAGCAGTATTTCAGGAAACACTGAAGCTTTCTTT.